A selection of T cell receptor beta chains follows, all from one sample in a study of cytomegalovirus exposure and HLA in healthy donors. Data came from immunoSEQ multiplex PCR; TCRdb stores just in-frame clones and leaves some out. The sample lists about 130,000 clones, around four fifths occurring once. Sequencing used PBMCs. Every receptor here comes from a female donor in good health and CMV-seronegative. Both conserved end residues are part of each CDR3. The order of the fields is D gene, J gene, clone size, V gene, CDR3 protein, CDR3 DNA. The D gene is left open where the match is weak. Clone size is shown for a subset of rows, as once, few, many or a class of expanded clone.

d_gene: NA; j_gene: TRBJ2-2; abundance: NA; v_gene: TRBV13; CDR3aa: CASRQGNTGELFF; CDR3nt: TGTGCCAGCCGGCAGGGGAACACCGGGGAGCTGTTTTTT
d_gene: NA; j_gene: TRBJ2-1; abundance: NA; v_gene: TRBV27; CDR3aa: CASSLYRYNEQFF; CDR3nt: TGTGCCAGCAGTTTATACCGGTACAATGAGCAGTTCTTC
d_gene: TRBD2; j_gene: TRBJ2-7; abundance: NA; v_gene: TRBV15; CDR3aa: CATSSGGRAYEQYF; CDR3nt: TGTGCCACCAGCAGCGGCGGGAGGGCCTACGAGCAGTACTTC
d_gene: NA; j_gene: TRBJ1-5; abundance: NA; v_gene: TRBV5-5; CDR3aa: CASSPTLDQPQHF; CDR3nt: TGTGCCAGCAGCCCAACATTGGATCAGCCCCAGCATTTT
d_gene: NA; j_gene: TRBJ1-1; abundance: once; v_gene: TRBV9; CDR3aa: CASNREVNTEAFF; CDR3nt: TGTGCCAGCAACAGAGAAGTTAACACTGAAGCTTTCTTT
d_gene: NA; j_gene: TRBJ1-2; abundance: few; v_gene: TRBV6-1; CDR3aa: CASSPSNYGYTF; CDR3nt: TGTGCCAGCAGTCCCAGTAACTATGGCTACACCTTC
d_gene: NA; j_gene: TRBJ1-5; abundance: NA; v_gene: TRBV4-2; CDR3aa: CASSQGDTNSNQPQHF; CDR3nt: TGTGCCAGCAGCCAAGGGGACACGAATAGCAATCAGCCCCAGCATTTT
d_gene: TRBD1; j_gene: TRBJ1-1; abundance: NA; v_gene: TRBV19; CDR3aa: CASSSGQGLNTEAFF; CDR3nt: TGTGCCAGTAGTTCAGGACAGGGCCTAAACACTGAAGCTTTCTTT
d_gene: NA; j_gene: TRBJ1-2; abundance: NA; v_gene: TRBV29-1; CDR3aa: CGGGVVRSGGQWDYGYTF; CDR3nt: TGCGGGGGGGGTGTAGTTAGGAGCGGAGGTCAATGGGACTATGGCTACACCTTC
d_gene: TRBD1; j_gene: TRBJ2-3; abundance: NA; v_gene: TRBV5-8; CDR3aa: CASSFGQGGTDTQYF; CDR3nt: TGTGCCAGCAGCTTCGGACAGGGGGGCACAGATACGCAGTATTTT
d_gene: NA; j_gene: TRBJ2-2; abundance: NA; v_gene: TRBV5-1; CDR3aa: CASSLVGNGPTGTGELFF; CDR3nt: TGCGCCAGCAGCTTGGTGGGTAACGGTCCCACGGGCACCGGGGAGCTGTTTTTT
d_gene: NA; j_gene: TRBJ2-5; abundance: NA; v_gene: TRBV29-1; CDR3aa: CSVAQGVGETQYF; CDR3nt: TGCAGCGTTGCACAGGGCGTGGGCGAGACCCAGTACTTC
d_gene: TRBD2; j_gene: TRBJ2-3; abundance: NA; v_gene: TRBV2; CDR3aa: CASSPSGRITDTQYF; CDR3nt: TGTGCCAGCAGTCCTAGCGGGAGGATCACAGATACGCAGTATTTT
d_gene: NA; j_gene: TRBJ1-6; abundance: NA; v_gene: TRBV10-3; CDR3aa: CAITPGRGGSPLHF; CDR3nt: TGTGCCATCACTCCGGGACGGGGGGGTTCACCCCTCCACTTT
d_gene: TRBD1; j_gene: TRBJ1-1; abundance: NA; v_gene: TRBV7-6; CDR3aa: CASSQWDRVLEAFF; CDR3nt: TGTGCCAGCAGCCAATGGGACAGGGTTCTTGAAGCTTTCTTT
d_gene: TRBD2; j_gene: TRBJ2-7; abundance: NA; v_gene: TRBV29-1; CDR3aa: CSVGTSGSYEQYF; CDR3nt: TGCAGCGTGGGGACTAGCGGGAGCTACGAGCAGTACTTC
d_gene: TRBD2; j_gene: TRBJ2-7; abundance: NA; v_gene: TRBV6-6; CDR3aa: CASSGSGRAAGEQYF; CDR3nt: TGTGCCAGCAGTGGGAGCGGGAGGGCCGCTGGCGAGCAGTACTTC
d_gene: TRBD2; j_gene: TRBJ2-1; abundance: NA; v_gene: TRBV5-1; CDR3aa: CASSLGVAGLLYNEQFF; CDR3nt: TGCGCCAGCAGCTTGGGAGTAGCGGGACTTCTCTACAATGAGCAGTTCTTC
d_gene: TRBD2; j_gene: TRBJ2-1; abundance: NA; v_gene: TRBV6-1; CDR3aa: CASSEASGGGQSEQFF; CDR3nt: TGTGCCAGCAGTGAAGCCTCTGGGGGAGGGCAGAGTGAGCAGTTCTTC
d_gene: TRBD2; j_gene: TRBJ2-3; abundance: once; v_gene: TRBV9; CDR3aa: CASSPGTSLGTDTQYF; CDR3nt: TGTGCCAGCAGCCCGGGGACTAGCCTGGGCACAGATACGCAGTATTTT
d_gene: TRBD1; j_gene: TRBJ1-4; abundance: NA; v_gene: TRBV7-9; CDR3aa: CASSSRTGGEKLFF; CDR3nt: TGTGCCAGCAGCTCTCGGACAGGGGGGGAAAAACTGTTTTTT
d_gene: NA; j_gene: TRBJ1-3; abundance: NA; v_gene: TRBV29-1; CDR3aa: CSARDTGNTIYF; CDR3nt: TGCAGCGCTCGGGACACTGGAAACACCATATATTTT
d_gene: TRBD1; j_gene: TRBJ2-7; abundance: NA; v_gene: TRBV9; CDR3aa: CASSVDTGGWYEQYF; CDR3nt: TGTGCCAGCAGCGTAGATACAGGGGGCTGGTACGAGCAGTACTTC
d_gene: TRBD2; j_gene: TRBJ2-7; abundance: NA; v_gene: TRBV5-1; CDR3aa: CASSLALSGTSYEQYF; CDR3nt: TGCGCCAGCAGCTTGGCCCTTAGCGGGACCTCCTACGAGCAGTACTTC
d_gene: TRBD1; j_gene: TRBJ2-2; abundance: NA; v_gene: TRBV9; CDR3aa: CASSQRTGGGPGELFF; CDR3nt: TGTGCCAGCAGCCAACGGACAGGGGGAGGGCCCGGGGAGCTGTTTTTT
d_gene: NA; j_gene: TRBJ2-5; abundance: NA; v_gene: TRBV19; CDR3aa: CASSIDHPSGAQETQYF; CDR3nt: TGTGCCAGTAGTATAGATCATCCGAGCGGAGCTCAAGAGACCCAGTACTTC
d_gene: TRBD1; j_gene: TRBJ2-2; abundance: NA; v_gene: TRBV7-3; CDR3aa: CASSLGTGITGELFF; CDR3nt: TGTGCCAGCAGCTTGGGGACAGGGATCACCGGGGAGCTGTTTTTT
d_gene: NA; j_gene: TRBJ1-1; abundance: NA; v_gene: TRBV19; CDR3aa: CASSIRARHGEAFF; CDR3nt: TGTGCCAGTAGTATCAGAGCGAGGCATGGTGAAGCTTTCTTT
d_gene: TRBD2; j_gene: TRBJ2-3; abundance: NA; v_gene: TRBV9; CDR3aa: CASSVGGGLASTDTQYF; CDR3nt: TGTGCCAGCAGCGTAGGAGGAGGACTAGCGAGCACAGATACGCAGTATTTT
d_gene: TRBD1; j_gene: TRBJ1-1; abundance: NA; v_gene: TRBV27; CDR3aa: CASSWDRGRDTEAFF; CDR3nt: TGTGCCAGCAGTTGGGACAGGGGGCGGGACACTGAAGCTTTCTTT